These 14 T cell receptor beta chains originate from one sample sequenced in a study of blood T cell repertoires in COVID-19. TCRdb's copy holds only in-frame clones and misses some; the assay was immunoSEQ multiplex PCR. The sample records 150,000 to 200,000 clones, 88% being singletons. The specimen was PBMCs or T cells enriched from blood (not recorded which). The receptors here all came from a woman in her late teens or twenties who had recovered from COVID-19.

The genes are TRBV23-1 and TRBJ1-5; D is undetermined. TRBV23-1 is labeled an ORF, and its function is uncertain. Trimming removed 8 bases from V and 4 bases from J, with 15 bases in between. The CDR3 is made up of 14 amino acids. The CDR3 region has the DNA TGCGCCAGCTGCCGGGGTCCTCGGAATCAGCCCCAGCATTTT. This sequence encodes CASCRGPRNQPQHF.

This clone was seen repeatedly, ten times or more. This chain links TRBV27 with TRBJ2-7; a possible D gene is TRBD1 (6 bases). Trimming cost V 4 bases and J 2 bases, with 15 bases left between them. The CDR3 covers 15 residues. The germline gives CDR1 MNHEY, CDR2 SMNVEV (reference sequence). CDR3 in amino acids: CASSSVRDTTYEQYF. DNA of the CDR3: TGTGCCAGCAGTTCCGTAAGGGACACCACCTACGAGCAGTACTTC.

This chain uses TRBV5-1 with TRBJ2-3, with a tentative D call TRBD2 (6 bases). CDR3 size: 21 residues. The V end was cut by 5 bases, the J end by 0 bases, with 31 bases between. Germline values: CDR1 SGHRS, CDR2 YFSETQ. The CDR3 bases are TGCGCCAGCAGTCCATCCCGGCGGGACTCGCATATCTTCTCTAGCACAGATACGCAGTATTTT. As protein: CASSPSRRDSHIFSSTDTQYF.

The chain is built from TRBV5-4 and TRBJ1-6; TRBD1 is a possible D gene (6 bases). Looked up from germline, CDR1 is SGHNT and CDR2 is YYREEE (reference sequence). This CDR3 is 14 amino acids long. V was cut by 2 bases and J by 5 bases, with 8 bases left in between. The CDR3 DNA reads TGTGCCAGCAGCTTCCCAGGGGATAATTCACCCCTCCACTTT. This gives the protein CASSFPGDNSPLHF.

This clone was seen more than once but under ten times. This chain uses TRBV7-8 with TRBJ1-4, with 7 bases identical to TRBD1. Per germline, CDR1 SGHVS and CDR2 FQNEAQ. The CDR3 runs to 15 residues. V shed 1 base and J 7 bases; nucleotides not matched to a gene: 6. CDR3 nucleotide sequence: TGTGCCAGCAGCTTAGGGCCGTCAGGGGGTGAAAAACTGTTTTTT. Translating it yields CASSLGPSGGEKLFF.

The chain carries TRBV19 and TRBJ2-1; a weak D match, TRBD1 (5 bases). The V gene's germline CDR1 is LNHDA and CDR2 SQIVND (reference sequence). The CDR3 consists of 13 residues. The germline V and J ends were trimmed by 5 bases and 6 bases, with 11 bases remaining between them. The CDR3 region has the DNA TGTGCCAGTAGTGCCACACAGGTCAATGAGCAGTTCTTC. The encoded protein is CASSATQVNEQFF.

This sequence joins TRBV6-2 or TRBV6-3 and TRBJ1-2, with D unclear. The V and J ends lost 5 bases and 3 bases respectively, with 10 bases between them. This CDR3 comprises 13 residues. Germline V gene sequence: CDR1 MNHEY, CDR2 SVGEGT. The CDR3 nucleotides read TGTGCCAGCAGTCAACCCCAGGACTATGGCTACACCTTC. It encodes CASSQPQDYGYTF.

J is TRBJ1-1 and V is TRBV18; D is perhaps TRBD1 (5 bases). Trimming pared 1 base from V and 3 bases from J, leaving 12 bases between. In germline, CDR1 is KGHSH, CDR2 LQKENI. CDR3 length equals 15 residues. CDR3 amino acids: CASSPLRRGYTEAFF. For the CDR3, the DNA is TGTGCCAGCTCACCACTGCGACGGGGGTACACTGAAGCTTTCTTT.

This chain joins TRBV12-3 or TRBV12-4 and TRBJ1-1, with a possible D match to TRBD1 (6 bases). V gave up 0 bases and J gave up 5 bases, with 7 bases separating them. This CDR3 has 13 residues. Written as DNA, the CDR3 is TGTGCCAGCAGTTTAGCGGGACAAACTGAAGCTTTCTTT. Its translation: CASSLAGQTEAFF.

The CDR3 nucleotides are TGCAGTGCTATGGCGACTGAGCAGTACTTC. This encodes CSAMATEQYF. The V and J genes are TRBV20-1 and TRBJ2-7; D is unclear. The CDR3 has 10 residues. Trimming took 4 bases from V and 7 from J, leaving 8 bases between them. Germline loops: CDR1 DFQATT, CDR2 SNEGSKA (reference sequence).

The chain links TRBV11-2 to TRBJ2-3; the D is unclear. V lost 6 bases, J lost 0 bases, and 16 bases lay in between. The germline gives CDR1 SGHAT, CDR2 FQNNGV. This CDR3 has 16 residues. For the CDR3, the DNA is TGTGCCAGCAGTCCCTTTGGCGGTTCTAGCACAGATACGCAGTATTTT. This sequence encodes CASSPFGGSSTDTQYF. The variable domain in full, with the rest retrieved from reference TRBV11-2 and TRBJ2-3, is EAGVAQSPRYKIIEKRQSVAFWCNPISGHATLYWYQQILGQGPKLLIQFQNNGVVDDSQLPKDRFSAERLKGVDSTLKIQPAKLEDSAVYLCASSPFGGSSTDTQYFGPGTRLTVL.

The gene calls are TRBV9 and TRBJ2-5; 9 bases map to TRBD2. Per the germline V gene, CDR1 is SGDLS and CDR2 is YYNGEE. The CDR3 length is 15 residues. V gave up 0 bases and J gave up 5 bases; unmatched junction bases: 5. The CDR3 DNA reads as TGTGCCAGCAGCGTAGGTAGCGGGAGTTGGGAGACCCAGTACTTC. It yields the protein CASSVGSGSWETQYF.

The V call is TRBV5-4, the J call TRBJ1-5; 8 bases agree with TRBD1. CDR1 is SGHNT, CDR2 YYREEE, per germline (reference sequence). With V trimmed by 3 bases and J by 3 bases, 2 bases remained unmatched. The CDR3 runs 14 residues. CDR3 coding DNA: TGTGCCAGCAGCTCGGACAGGGCCAATCAGCCCCAGCATTTT. It is translated as CASSSDRANQPQHF. Full variable domain (remainder filled in from reference TRBV5-4 and TRBJ1-5): ETGVTQSPTHLIKTRGQQVTLRCSSQSGHNTVSWYQQALGQGPQFIFQYYREEENGRGNFPPRFSGLQFPNYSSELNVNALELDDSALYLCASSSDRANQPQHFGDGTRLSIL.

Written as DNA, the CDR3 is TGTGCCTGGAGTGTAGGGGACTGGGGATACAATCAGCCCCAGCATTTT. Residues: CAWSVGDWGYNQPQHF. The chain has TRBV30 and TRBJ1-5; D may be TRBD1 (5 bases). The CDR3 consists of 16 residues. Deletions cut 0 bases from V and 3 bases from J, with 15 bases between. The germline V gene encodes CDR1 GTSNPN and CDR2 SVGIG (reference sequence).